A selection of T cell receptor beta chains follows, all from one sample in a study of shared clonotypes between healthy human individuals. Only in-frame clones appear in the TCRdb table, and some are missing; sequencing was by immunoSEQ multiplex PCR. The sample lists around 2.5 million clones, 80% to 95% occurring once. Sequencing was done on a sample of naive CD4+ T cells from PBMCs. These receptors were collected from a man between 18 and 29 years old in good health. Some clones in this sample may be carry-over from other donors' samples. The conserved cysteine and the conserved F or W are not part of the CDR3 here.

j_gene,v_gene,CDR3aa
TRBJ1-1,TRBV18,ASSPISDTEAF
TRBJ2-5,TRBV18,ASSPPMTPGRGETQY
TRBJ2-7,TRBV28,ASRQTGYEQY
TRBJ2-7,TRBV6-6,ASNPGGAYEQY
TRBJ2-3,TRBV9,ASSALSSGSADTQY
TRBJ2-5,TRBV28,ASSPLGGFVLSQSQETQY
TRBJ1-2,TRBV5-1,ASSGETANYGYT
TRBJ2-3,TRBV9,ASSELAGGTDTQY
TRBJ2-1,TRBV9,ASSATIRNEQF
TRBJ2-7,TRBV28,ASSTRVREQY
TRBJ1-1,TRBV5-4,ASSEQGRSTEAF
TRBJ2-2,TRBV5-1,ASTPTSGYTGELF
TRBJ2-3,TRBV19,ASKALSGASTDTQY
TRBJ1-1,TRBV6-6,ASSYSDEGRDTEAF
TRBJ2-7,TRBV11-1,ASSRRTDEQY
TRBJ1-1,TRBV19,ASSRWGQGGTEAF
TRBJ1-5,TRBV21-1,ASSRLQGRGNQPQH
TRBJ2-1,TRBV9,ASSPGTSGMYNEQF
TRBJ1-3,TRBV9,ASSVTAASGNTIY